This is a list of T cell receptor beta chains from one sample in a study of T-cell reconstitution after alpha-beta-depleted transplantation in children. MiXCR was run by TCRdb on the PCR reads, yielding one entry per CDR3 protein. The data show about 610,000 distinct CDR3 sequences, about 10% seen once. The material sequenced was PBMCs from the stem cell graft donor, taken from the stem cell graft. These receptors came from a human donor who donated a stem cell graft to a child with acute myeloid leukemia. Each CDR3 is given with its conserved first and last residue. D genes are given only for firm matches. Expanded clones are given a class, and other clones once, few, many or no size at all.

d_call,clone_size,j_call,v_call,cdr3_nt,cdr3_aa
TRBD2,few,TRBJ2-7,TRBV10-3,TGTGCCTCAAAGGGGACTAGCGTCGACGAGCAGTACTTC,CASKGTSVDEQYF
TRBD1,few,TRBJ2-7,TRBV4-2,TGTGCCAGCAGCCGTACCGGGACAGGGATCGGCGAGCAGTACTTC,CASSRTGTGIGEQYF
TRBD1,many,TRBJ1-1,TRBV20-1,TGCAGTGCGGCGCCTCCGGGACAGGGACCCACTGAAGCTTTCTTT,CSAAPPGQGPTEAFF
NA,few,TRBJ2-7,TRBV12-3/TRBV12-4,TGTGCCAGCAGTGTCCACCCAACAGGGAACCCCTACGAGCAGTACTTC,CASSVHPTGNPYEQYF
NA,NA,TRBJ1-6,TRBV25-1,TGTGCCAGCAGAGGACAGAGAAATTCACCCCTCCACTTT,CASRGQRNSPLHF
NA,many,TRBJ1-2,TRBV5-1,TGCGCCAGCAGCTCCAGGGCGGATGGCTACACCTTC,CASSSRADGYTF
NA,many,TRBJ2-3,TRBV7-2,TGTGCCAGCAGCTTAGTAGGGCAGGTATCAGCAGATACGCAGTATTTT,CASSLVGQVSADTQYF
TRBD2,few,TRBJ2-1,TRBV20-1,TGCAGTGCTACTCCGGGACTAGCGGGAGAACACTACTACAATGAGCAGTTCTTC,CSATPGLAGEHYYNEQFF
TRBD2,NA,TRBJ2-1,TRBV6-5,TGTGCCAGCAGTTACCGTGGGAGCGGGAACTCCTACAATGAGCAGTTCTTC,CASSYRGSGNSYNEQFF
NA,NA,TRBJ2-7,TRBV4-2,TGTGCCAGCAGCCAAGAATTTGGGCAGGGAGCCTACGAGCAGTACTTC,CASSQEFGQGAYEQYF
NA,few,TRBJ1-1,TRBV12-3/TRBV12-4,TGTGCCAGCATTCTGGGTGGGAACACTGAAGCTTTCTTT,CASILGGNTEAFF
NA,many,TRBJ2-7,TRBV27,TGTGCCAGCAGTTTATCTTGGGGGGCATCCTACGAGCAGTACTTC,CASSLSWGASYEQYF
NA,NA,TRBJ1-2,TRBV5-1,TGCGCCAGCAGTACAGGCTCCCATGGCTACACCTTC,CASSTGSHGYTF
NA,few,TRBJ2-1,TRBV28,TGTGCCAGCAGTCCTAGGGAGCTGGGCTCCTCCCATGAGCAGTTCTTC,CASSPRELGSSHEQFF
NA,NA,TRBJ2-5,TRBV7-3,TGTGCCAGCAGCCCAGGGGGGGCAGGGAGAGAGACCCAGTACTTC,CASSPGGAGRETQYF
TRBD2,few,TRBJ2-2,TRBV6-1,TGTGCCAGCCAACTTGGGGGAGGGCCATTGACCGGGGAGCTGTTTTTT,CASQLGGGPLTGELFF
TRBD1,NA,TRBJ1-1,TRBV5-1,TGCGCCAGCAAAGCGGGACAGGGGGCCGGGAACACTGAAGCTTTCTTT,CASKAGQGAGNTEAFF
TRBD2,many,TRBJ2-3,TRBV15,TGTGCCACCGGGGAAAGGACTAGCCGCTATACGCAGTATTTT,CATGERTSRYTQYF
TRBD1,few,TRBJ2-1,TRBV20-1,TGCAGTGCTAGTGCAAAGGGACAGCCCAATGAGCAGTTCTTC,CSASAKGQPNEQFF
NA,NA,TRBJ1-2,TRBV20-1,TGCTGTGCTAGAGATCGAGCTAACTATGGCTACACCTTC,CCARDRANYGYTF
TRBD2,NA,TRBJ2-3,TRBV20-1,TGCAGTGCCCCACTAGCGGGGTACACAGATACGCAGTATTTT,CSAPLAGYTDTQYF
NA,NA,TRBJ2-1,TRBV5-1,TGCGCCAGCAGCCGGACCTTGAGCTCCTACAATGAGCAGTTCTTC,CASSRTLSSYNEQFF
NA,few,TRBJ2-1,TRBV7-9,TGTGCCAGCAGTCCACCCCTTGGCAGGGTCTCCTACAATGAGCAGTTCTTC,CASSPPLGRVSYNEQFF
TRBD1,few,TRBJ1-6,TRBV30,TGTGCCTGGAGGGATAGACAGGGAGGGAATTCACCCCTCCACTTT,CAWRDRQGGNSPLHF
TRBD2,NA,TRBJ2-3,TRBV5-1,TGCGCCAGCAGCGCCGGACTAGCGGGAGGGGGGAGCACAGATACGCAGTATTTT,CASSAGLAGGGSTDTQYF